This is a list of T cell receptor beta chains from one sample in a study of cytomegalovirus exposure and HLA in healthy donors. Clones were sequenced by immunoSEQ multiplex PCR, and TCRdb holds only the in-frame ones, with some missing. The sample yields roughly 120,000 clones, roughly four fifths seen once. Sequencing used PBMCs. All receptors come from a woman aged 18 to 35 in good health and CMV-seronegative. The CDR3 runs from the conserved cysteine through the conserved F or W. The D gene is left open where the match is weak. The size of a clone is reported for some rows only, either as once, few or many, or as a class for expanded clones.

>.|TRBV19|TRBJ1-1|.
CASSINTDTEAFF
TGTGCCAGTAGTATCAACACCGACACTGAAGCTTTCTTT
>TRBD1|TRBV5-4|TRBJ2-7|.
CASSLVDRGPYEQYF
TGTGCCAGCAGCTTGGTCGACAGGGGTCCCTACGAGCAGTACTTC
>.|TRBV28|TRBJ1-2|.
CASSLSPDYHNYGYTF
TGTGCCAGCAGTTTATCGCCAGACTACCACAACTATGGCTACACCTTC
>TRBD1|TRBV7-2|TRBJ2-7|once
CASSLDRGSYEQYF
TGTGCCAGCAGCTTAGACAGGGGCTCCTACGAGCAGTACTTC
>.|TRBV27|TRBJ1-5|.
CASSSPGQPQHF
TGTGCCAGCAGTTCTCCAGGTCAGCCCCAGCATTTT
>TRBD1|TRBV6-5|TRBJ2-5|.
CASSYSTGQETQYF
TGTGCCAGCAGTTACTCGACAGGGCAAGAGACCCAGTACTTC
>.|TRBV28|TRBJ1-1|.
CASNTVGAEAFF
TGTGCCAGCAACACAGTAGGCGCTGAAGCTTTCTTT
>.|TRBV7-2|TRBJ2-3|.
CASSLTTGKADTQYF
TGTGCCAGCAGCTTAACCACAGGGAAGGCAGATACGCAGTATTTT
>TRBD2|TRBV5-4|TRBJ2-5|.
CASSLGSGRDKETQYF
TGTGCCAGCAGCTTGGGAAGCGGGAGGGATAAAGAGACCCAGTACTTC
>TRBD1|TRBV27|TRBJ1-2|.
CASSSWTGRDGYTF
TGTGCCAGCAGTTCATGGACAGGGAGGGATGGCTACACCTTC
>.|TRBV7-8|TRBJ2-6|.
CASRYSGANVLTF
TGTGCCAGCAGGTACTCTGGGGCCAACGTCCTGACTTTC
>.|TRBV7-9|TRBJ1-2|few
CASRQNYGYTF
TGTGCCAGCAGACAAAACTATGGCTACACCTTC
>TRBD1|TRBV25-1|TRBJ1-6|.
CASSAPTGGDSPLHF
TGTGCCAGCAGTGCCCCGACAGGGGGCGATTCACCCCTCCACTTT
>.|TRBV6-5|TRBJ2-7|few
CASRNSLDYEQYF
TGTGCCAGCAGGAATAGCCTCGATTACGAGCAGTACTTC
>.|TRBV14|TRBJ1-2|.
CASSQDSRRSPNYGYTF
TGTGCCAGCAGCCAAGATAGTCGCCGGAGTCCTAACTATGGCTACACCTTC
>TRBD2|TRBV4-1|TRBJ2-7|.
CASSQILAGGREQYF
TGCGCCAGCAGCCAAATACTAGCGGGAGGACGCGAGCAGTACTTC
>TRBD2|TRBV7-9|TRBJ2-3|.
CASSSSSGLAGVGTDTQYF
TGTGCCAGCAGCTCCTCCTCTGGACTAGCCGGAGTGGGAACAGATACGCAGTATTTT
>.|TRBV6-1|TRBJ1-5|few
CASSEGGWGREPQHF
TGTGCCAGCAGTGAAGGAGGGTGGGGGAGGGAGCCCCAGCATTTT
>TRBD1|TRBV28|TRBJ1-5|.
CASSQTGVSNQPQHF
TGTGCCAGCAGCCAAACAGGGGTTAGCAATCAGCCCCAGCATTTT
>.|TRBV10-3|TRBJ1-1|.
CAISVGTNTEAFF
TGTGCCATCAGTGTGGGGACAAACACTGAAGCTTTCTTT